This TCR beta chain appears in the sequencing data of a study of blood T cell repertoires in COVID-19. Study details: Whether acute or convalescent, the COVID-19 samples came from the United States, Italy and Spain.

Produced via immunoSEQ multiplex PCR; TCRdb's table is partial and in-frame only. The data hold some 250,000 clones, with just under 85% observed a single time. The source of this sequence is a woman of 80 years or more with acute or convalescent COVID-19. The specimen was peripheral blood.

This CDR3 is CASSSTGVPPGNTIYF. The DNA of the CDR3 is TGTGCCAGCAGTTCGACAGGGGTACCTCCTGGAAACACCATATATTTT. This chain connects TRBV28 to TRBJ1-3; 8 positions match TRBD1. Trimming at V came to 4 bases and at J to 2 bases, leaving 7 bases not matched to a gene. In germline, CDR1 is MDHEN, CDR2 SYDVKM. CDR3 size: 16 residues.